This is a list of T cell receptor beta chains from one sample in a study of T cells in localized non-small cell lung cancer. Data came from immunoSEQ multiplex PCR; TCRdb stores just in-frame clones and leaves some out. The sample includes tens of thousands of clones, more than 85% of them seen just once. The starting material was PBMCs, obtained before any cancer treatment. These receptors all come from a man aged 35 to 70 with stage II lung adenocarcinoma. The CDR3 runs from the conserved cysteine through the conserved F or W. A D gene is named only where the DNA matches it firmly. Size is stated for part of the rows, as once, few or many counts, or as a class when the clone is expanded.

clone size	D gene	J gene	V gene	CDR3 DNA	CDR3 protein
NA	TRBD1	TRBJ2-1	TRBV6-5	TGTGCCAGCAGTAGACAGGGCTCCTACAATGAGCAGTTCTTC	CASSRQGSYNEQFF
NA	NA	TRBJ2-3	TRBV7-3	TGTGCCAGCAGCTTTCGGGGTGAGGGCACAGATACGCAGTATTTT	CASSFRGEGTDTQYF
NA	TRBD1	TRBJ1-1	TRBV19	TGTGCCAGTAGTGACCACAGGGGGATGAACACTGAAGCTTTCTTT	CASSDHRGMNTEAFF
NA	NA	TRBJ2-1	TRBV5-6	TGTGCCAGCAGCGCCGACTATTACAATGAGCAGTTCTTC	CASSADYYNEQFF
once	TRBD2	TRBJ2-3	TRBV11-2	TGTGCCAGCAGCCTTGAACTGGCGGGGGGCAACACAGATACGCAGTATTTT	CASSLELAGGNTDTQYF
NA	NA	TRBJ2-3	TRBV5-5	TGTGCCAGCAGCTTGCGGGGTGGGGGACTTAGCACAGATACGCAGTATTTT	CASSLRGGGLSTDTQYF
NA	NA	TRBJ2-2	TRBV5-1	TGCGCCAGCAGCTTGCTGGGTCCGAACACCGGGGAGCTGTTTTTT	CASSLLGPNTGELFF
once	NA	TRBJ2-2	TRBV29-1	TGCAGCGTTACGGGGAACACCGGGGAGCTGTTTTTT	CSVTGNTGELFF
NA	NA	TRBJ1-1	TRBV6-5	TGTGCCAGCAGGCGAACTGTAAAGGCTGAAGCTTTCTTT	CASRRTVKAEAFF
NA	TRBD1	TRBJ1-1	TRBV28	TGTGCCAGCAGTTACTGGACAGGGGCCGGGAACACTGAAGCTTTCTTT	CASSYWTGAGNTEAFF
few	NA	TRBJ2-2	TRBV11-3	TGTGCCAGCAGCTCTTATTTCGCCGGGGAGCTGTTTTTT	CASSSYFAGELFF
NA	TRBD1	TRBJ2-2	TRBV7-6	TGTGCCAGCAGCCTCGGGACAGTCCGCAACACCGGGGAGCTGTTTTTT	CASSLGTVRNTGELFF
NA	NA	TRBJ2-4	TRBV29-1	TGCAGCGCCTTTAAAGGGGGGGCAACCAAAAACATTCAGTACTTC	CSAFKGGATKNIQYF
NA	NA	TRBJ1-1	TRBV19	TGTGCCAGTAGTCCCGGACAGAACACTGAAGCTTTCTTT	CASSPGQNTEAFF
NA	TRBD2	TRBJ2-1	TRBV4-1	TGCGCCAGCAGCCAAGATCAGCGGGGGAGGTCCTACAATGAGCAGTTCTTC	CASSQDQRGRSYNEQFF
NA	TRBD1	TRBJ2-7	TRBV7-9	TGTGCCAGCAGCTCCGACAGGGGGTTAATCTACGAGCAGTACTTC	CASSSDRGLIYEQYF
NA	TRBD1	TRBJ1-1	TRBV10-3	TGTGCCATCAGCTCTCGGGACAGGGGAGCGGGAGCTGAAGCTTTCTTT	CAISSRDRGAGAEAFF
NA	TRBD1	TRBJ2-1	TRBV5-5	TGTGCCAGCACCACGATACAGGGGCCCCCCGGCAATGAGCAGTTCTTC	CASTTIQGPPGNEQFF
NA	NA	TRBJ2-5	TRBV5-6	TGTGCCAGCAGCTTAACGGGCCTGGTCATCGAGACCCAGTACTTC	CASSLTGLVIETQYF
NA	NA	TRBJ1-3	TRBV7-8	TGTGCCAGCAGCTTAGCTGGGTCAGGGCTAGGAAACACCATATATTTT	CASSLAGSGLGNTIYF
NA	NA	TRBJ1-3	TRBV6-1	TGTGCCAGCAGTAGAAGGGCTGGAAACACCATATATTTT	CASSRRAGNTIYF
NA	NA	TRBJ2-5	TRBV5-4	TGTGCCAGCACCACAAGGGGTAGGGAGACCCAGTACTTC	CASTTRGRETQYF
few	TRBD1	TRBJ1-1	TRBV19	TGTGCCAGTAGTATAGGACAGGGGGCATGGAACACTGAAGCTTTCTTT	CASSIGQGAWNTEAFF
NA	NA	TRBJ2-2	TRBV10-1	TGCGCCAGCAGTGAAGGGGCCGGGGAGCTGTTTTTT	CASSEGAGELFF
NA	TRBD1	TRBJ1-1	TRBV19	TGTGCCAGTAGTATGGTGGCAGGGGGTGGGACTGAAGCTTTCTTT	CASSMVAGGGTEAFF
NA	TRBD1	TRBJ2-1	TRBV6-1	TGTGCCAGCAGTGAAGCCCCTTGGGGGACAGGCCCCTACAATGAGCAGTTCTTC	CASSEAPWGTGPYNEQFF
once	NA	TRBJ2-3	TRBV4-2	TGTGCCAGCAGCCTCATCGGGGCGGAAGATACGCAGTATTTT	CASSLIGAEDTQYF
NA	NA	TRBJ1-6	TRBV12-5	TGTGCTAGTGGCACCGGGACCGAGAATTCACCCCTCCACTTT	CASGTGTENSPLHF
NA	NA	TRBJ1-4	TRBV2	TGTGCCACTCTAGGGGGAGGAGCAACTAATGAAAAACTGTTTTTT	CATLGGGATNEKLFF
NA	NA	TRBJ1-5	TRBV9	TGTGCCAGCAGCGTAGATGAAGCACCAGGCCAGCCCCAGCATTTT	CASSVDEAPGQPQHF
NA	NA	TRBJ2-1	TRBV7-3	TGTGCCAGCAGCTTGGGAGGAGGGGAGCACAATGAGCAGTTCTTC	CASSLGGGEHNEQFF
NA	NA	TRBJ1-5	TRBV6-1	TGTGCCAGCAGTGAATTCGGGGTCTTCGATCAGCCCCAGCATTTT	CASSEFGVFDQPQHF
once	NA	TRBJ1-3	TRBV5-1	TGCGCCAGCAGCTTGGACAACCCAAAGGGAAACACCATATATTTT	CASSLDNPKGNTIYF
NA	NA	TRBJ1-3	TRBV2	TGTGCCAGCCGAACAGTCTCTGGAAACACCATATATTTT	CASRTVSGNTIYF
NA	TRBD1	TRBJ2-7	TRBV5-5	TGTGCCAGCAGCTTGGATACAGGGGACGGCTCCTACGAGCAGTACTTC	CASSLDTGDGSYEQYF
NA	TRBD1	TRBJ2-5	TRBV7-8	TGTGCCAGCAGCTTAATTAACAGGGGTATGAGAGAGACCCAGTACTTC	CASSLINRGMRETQYF
once	NA	TRBJ1-6	TRBV19	TGTGCCAGTAGTAGGGGGGAACGGTTGAATTCACCCCTCCACTTT	CASSRGERLNSPLHF
medium-sized	NA	TRBJ1-3	TRBV5-4	TGTGCCAGCAGCTTGCAGGGGCCCTCTGGAAACACCATATATTTT	CASSLQGPSGNTIYF
NA	NA	TRBJ2-5	TRBV7-2	TGTGCCAGCAGCCCCCGGGCGGGTCCAGAGACCCAGTACTTC	CASSPRAGPETQYF
few	NA	TRBJ2-5	TRBV19	TGTGCCAGTACAATCACGGCTACCACGCCTCAAGAGACCCAGTACTTC	CASTITATTPQETQYF
NA	NA	TRBJ2-2	TRBV10-1	TGCGCCAGCAGTGAGTCCCCTCGGCGCGGGGAGCTGTTTTTT	CASSESPRRGELFF
NA	NA	TRBJ1-5	TRBV30	TGTGCCTGGAGTGATCCCCCTATGCCTCACCAGCATTTT	CAWSDPPMPHQHF
NA	NA	TRBJ1-2	TRBV28	TGTGCCAGCAGTCTGAGTGGGGGGGGCTATGGCTACACCTTC	CASSLSGGGYGYTF
NA	TRBD1	TRBJ2-7	TRBV27	TGTGCCAGCAGTTTCCCCGGACAGGGGAGATACGAGCAGTACTTC	CASSFPGQGRYEQYF
once	TRBD1	TRBJ2-2	TRBV2	TGTGCCAGCAGGACAGGGGGGGACACCGGGGAGCTGTTTTTT	CASRTGGDTGELFF
NA	NA	TRBJ1-1	TRBV6-5	TGTGCCAGCAGTTACGTGGGGACTGAAGCTTTCTTT	CASSYVGTEAFF
once	NA	TRBJ1-1	TRBV19	TGTGCCACTAGAGGGTCAGGGTGGGATAGGAACACTGAAGCTTTCTTT	CATRGSGWDRNTEAFF
few	NA	TRBJ1-2	TRBV6-5	TGTGCCAGCACCGACAGACCCGACTATGGCTACACCTTC	CASTDRPDYGYTF
once	TRBD1	TRBJ2-3	TRBV19	TGTGCCAGTAGTTTCCCGGGACAGAAGTCGGATACGCAGTATTTT	CASSFPGQKSDTQYF